This T cell receptor beta chain was captured by sequencing in a study of blood T cell repertoires in COVID-19. Looking at the study overall: Acute-phase and convalescent COVID-19 samples originated in the United States, Italy and Spain. T cells, B-cell-depleted T cells, or PBMCs provided the cDNA or gDNA that served as material.

The trim removed 4 bases at V and 6 bases at J, leaving 8 bases unmatched. Looked up from germline, CDR1 is LNHDA and CDR2 is SQIVND (reference sequence). The CDR3 is made up of 15 amino acids. In the source study's methods: Nucleated cell counts were estimated from reference gene primer amplification. Measured with immunoSEQ multiplex PCR; TCRdb has only the in-frame clones, and not every one. V and J calls and clone size are those listed in that table; D and trimming were worked out from the DNA. The table has more than 20,000 clones, over 75% seen once. V is TRBV19 and J is TRBJ2-1; 8 bases match TRBD1. This clonotype was sampled from a human donor in a cohort sampled during active COVID-19. Sequenced sample: peripheral blood. This chain's CDR3 is CASSKLGQGGNEQFF. CDR3 DNA sequence: TGTGCCAGTAGTAAGTTAGGACAGGGCGGCAATGAGCAGTTCTTC.